This T cell receptor (beta chain) was profiled in a study of T cell responses to AZD1222 COVID-19 vaccine. Sequenced by immunoSEQ multiplex PCR; TCRdb stores in-frame clones only, minus some. The table shows some 100,000 clones, with approximately 90% occurring only once. The material sequenced was peripheral blood, taken on day 0 of AZD1222 vaccination. The sequence was collected from an adult in good health.

The CDR3: CATADSPYEQYF. The CDR3 bases are TGTGCCACTGCGGACTCGCCCTACGAGCAGTACTTC. The rearrangement joins TRBV24-1 to TRBJ2-7, with D tentatively TRBD2 (5 bases). V was cut by 10 bases and J by 2 bases, with 11 bases left in between. Germline V gene sequence: CDR1 KGHDR, CDR2 SFDVKD. This CDR3 comprises 12 residues.